The next 4 T cell receptor beta chains were all read from a single sample in a study of CD8+ T cells in alopecia areata. Treatment of the sample: oral pan-JAK inhibitor, 5-10 mg twice daily. RNA extraction was followed by reverse transcription into cDNA, which acted as the sequencing template. Measured with immunoSEQ multiplex PCR; TCRdb has only the in-frame clones, and not every one. The repertoire consists of 270,000 or so clones, with roughly 60% occurring once and the leading ten covering more than 1.5%. This sample comprised CD4+ T cells sorted from blood, obtained at week 24, from a patient treated with tofacitinib. These receptors all stem from a human donor with alopecia areata.

The chain recombines TRBV4-1 with TRBJ1-5; unclear D gene. The V end was cut by 0 bases, the J end by 0 bases, with 9 bases between. The CDR3 has 16 residues. The V gene's germline CDR1 is MGHRA and CDR2 YSYEKL. In DNA form, the CDR3 reads TGCGCCAGCAGCCAAGATGGGTCCCGTAGCAATCAGCCCCAGCATTTT. This codes for CASSQDGSRSNQPQHF.

CDR3 bases: TGCGCCAGCAGCTTGGCCGTCGGCGGTAATGAAAAACTGTTTTTT. Translated: CASSLAVGGNEKLFF. The chain uses TRBV5-1 and TRBJ1-4, with no clear D. The germline V gene has CDR1 SGHRS and CDR2 YFSETQ. V was clipped by 0 bases and J by 4 bases, with 10 bases between them. CDR3 size: 15 residues.

The CDR3: CASSLRVPGGYTF. The CDR3 nucleotides are TGTGCCAGCAGCCTCAGGGTTCCAGGTGGCTACACCTTC. The rearrangement uses TRBV7-8 and TRBJ1-2; weak D call: TRBD1 (5 bases). V shed 5 bases and J shed 7 bases, with 14 bases lying between them. This CDR3 has 13 residues. CDR1 and CDR2 (germline): SGHVS, FQNEAQ.

The rearrangement uses TRBV7-2 and TRBJ1-5; 8 positions agree with TRBD1. The CDR3 runs 16 residues. Trimming cost V 5 bases and J 1 base; bases outside gene matches: 7. Per germline, CDR1 SGHTA and CDR2 FQGNSA. CDR3 protein: CASSARDRWSNQPQHF. The CDR3 DNA follows: TGTGCCAGCAGCGCTCGGGACAGGTGGAGCAATCAGCCCCAGCATTTT.